Below are 30 T cell receptor beta chains sequenced from a single sample in a study of cytomegalovirus exposure and HLA in healthy donors. The PCR made use of 60 Vbeta and 13 Jbeta primers. Repertoires were generated with immunoSEQ multiplex PCR, while TCRdb's copy carries only in-frame clones and drops some. Of about 210,000 clones in the sample, over 75% were seen once. Sequenced material: PBMCs. All receptors come from a male donor in good health and CMV-seronegative.

The V gene is TRBV13, the J gene TRBJ2-3; TRBD1 aligns across 8 bases. CDR1 is PRHDT, CDR2 FYEKMQ, per germline (reference sequence). The V and J ends lost 5 bases and 1 base, in that order; junction bases with no gene match: 8. The length of the CDR3 is 16 residues. CDR3 DNA sequence: TGTGCCAGCAGCGTCACCAGGGGGCGCCGCACAGATACGCAGTATTTT. Protein: CASSVTRGRRTDTQYF.

The V and J genes are TRBV18 and TRBJ2-7; unclear D gene. Germline V CDR1 and CDR2: KGHSH, LQKENI. CDR3 size: 13 residues. Trimming took off 5 bases at V and 6 bases at J, with 14 bases between the two ends. The chain's CDR3 is CASSTDMIGEQYF. The CDR3 bases are TGTGCCAGCTCAACCGACATGATTGGCGAGCAGTACTTC.

This sequence joins TRBV7-8 and TRBJ1-2; 9 nucleotides line up with TRBD1. The CDR3 consists of 13 residues. V lost 3 bases to trimming and J lost 7 bases; unmatched junction nucleotides: 3. CDR1 is SGHVS, CDR2 FQNEAQ, per germline. CDR3 region: CASSFRDRVGYTF. DNA for the CDR3: TGTGCCAGCAGCTTCCGGGACAGGGTTGGCTACACCTTC.

This chain links TRBV4-1 with TRBJ2-7; 7 bases agree with TRBD2. CDR1 and CDR2 (germline): MGHRA, YSYEKL. CDR3 size: 15 residues. Trimming at V came to 4 bases and at J to 2 bases, leaving 8 bases not matched to a gene. The CDR3 bases are TGCGCCAGCAGCCTCCTGGGAGGGGCCGCCTACGAGCAGTACTTC. It specifies CASSLLGGAAYEQYF.

The chain is built from TRBV30 and TRBJ2-7; 9 bases match TRBD2. The CDR3 loop spans 15 amino acids. V dropped 2 bases and J dropped 2; count of bases not matched to a gene: 7. CDR1 and CDR2 (germline): GTSNPN, SVGIG (reference sequence). DNA for the CDR3: TGTGCCTGGAGTAGCGGGGGGCCGGTACCCTACGAGCAGTACTTC. Translation gives CAWSSGGPVPYEQYF.

V is TRBV25-1 and J is TRBJ2-5; possibly TRBD1 for D (6 bases). CDR3 length: 15 amino acids. V was pared by 5 bases and J by 0 bases, with 13 bases between. Germline V CDR1 and CDR2: MGHDK, SYGVNS. The CDR3: CASSWRGGNQETQYF. The CDR3 coding sequence is TGTGCCAGCAGTTGGCGAGGGGGAAACCAAGAGACCCAGTACTTC.

The chain recombines TRBV12-1 with TRBJ1-1. TRBV12-1 represents a pseudogene. The CDR3 loop spans 17 amino acids. This CDR3 reads CASSFAASGVGGTEAFF. The DNA for the CDR3 is TGTGCCAGCAGCTTTGCGGCATCCGGGGTCGGGGGCACTGAAGCTTTCTTT.

This rearrangement joins TRBV30 to TRBJ2-3; tentative D call: TRBD2 (6 bases). This CDR3 region has 13 residues. Trimming shortened V by 3 bases and J by 4 bases, and 11 bases separated the two germline ends. The germline V gene encodes CDR1 GTSNPN and CDR2 SVGIG (reference sequence). The CDR3 here is CAWRPLASDTQYF. The CDR3 coding sequence is TGTGCCTGGAGACCACTAGCCTCAGATACGCAGTATTTT.

This chain links TRBV7-2 with TRBJ2-2; D unclear. Trimming left V 1 base short and J 5 bases short, with 5 bases between. CDR1 is SGHTA and CDR2 is FQGNSA in the germline V gene. CDR3 length equals 13 residues. CDR3 sequence: CASSLVDTGELFF. CDR3 coding DNA: TGTGCCAGCAGCTTAGTAGATACCGGGGAGCTGTTTTTT.

Comment on this clone: The same CDR3 can be traced to other DNA sequences in this sample. The chain has TRBV18 and TRBJ2-5; 13 nucleotides align to TRBD2. The CDR3 loop spans 16 amino acids. The V gene end was trimmed by 2 bases and the J gene end by 4 bases; junction bases not matched to a gene: 4. Germline CDR1 and CDR2: KGHSH and LQKENI. The CDR3 bases are TGTGCCAGCTCACCAGGAACTAGCGGGAGGGGAGAGACCCAGTACTTC. It translates to CASSPGTSGRGETQYF.

This chain links TRBV10-3 with TRBJ2-1, with TRBD2 matching 11 bases. Germline CDR1 ENHRY, CDR2 SYGVKD. The CDR3 sequence is 16 residues long. Trimming took 7 bases from V and 4 from J; bases not matched to a gene: 9. CDR3 in DNA: TGTGCCATCACCTTGACTAGCGGGATGAGATACAATGAGCAGTTCTTC. It specifies CAITLTSGMRYNEQFF.

The chain carries TRBV5-5 and TRBJ1-2; 8 positions agree with TRBD1. The V gene's germline CDR1 is SGHKS and CDR2 YYEKEE (reference sequence). After removal of 0 bases from V and 6 bases from J, the junction contained 4 bases not matched to a gene. This CDR3 is built from 14 residues. CDR3 region: CASSLAGQGDGYTF. As DNA, the CDR3 is TGTGCCAGCAGCTTGGCAGGACAGGGTGATGGCTACACCTTC. Filled out from reference TRBV5-5 and TRBJ1-2, the complete variable domain reads DAGVTQSPTHLIKTRGQQVTLRCSPISGHKSVSWYQQVLGQGPQFIFQYYEKEERGRGNFPDRFSARQFPNYSSELNVNALLLGDSALYLCASSLAGQGDGYTFGSGTRLTVV.

This clone appeared a few times. The chain joins TRBV14 to TRBJ2-3; no definite D call. From germline, CDR1 is SGHDN and CDR2 FVKESK. The V and J ends lost 2 bases and 2 bases respectively, with 8 bases between them. The CDR3 contains 14 residues. The CDR3 coding sequence is TGTGCCAGCAGCCAACTCGGTAACACAGATACGCAGTATTTT. This encodes CASSQLGNTDTQYF.

In the case of this clone: Other DNA sequences of this sample code for an identical CDR3. The V gene is TRBV9, the J gene TRBJ2-7; 9 bases map to TRBD2. J was trimmed by 4 bases and V by 0 bases; bases with no gene match: 5. The CDR3 is 15 residues long. CDR1 SGDLS and CDR2 YYNGEE come from the germline V gene. The CDR3: CASSVGGGGAYEQYF. The CDR3 nucleotides read TGTGCCAGCAGCGTAGGCGGCGGGGGGGCGTACGAGCAGTACTTC.

The V and J genes are TRBV2 and TRBJ2-4; D might be TRBD1 (6 bases). Per the germline V gene, CDR1 is SNHLY and CDR2 is FYNNEI. The CDR3 extends over 14 amino acids. Trimming shortened V by 7 bases and J by 2 bases, and 12 bases separated the two germline ends. CDR3 region: CASIRGGTKNIQYF. In nucleotides, the CDR3 is TGTGCCAGCATCAGGGGTGGGACCAAAAACATTCAGTACTTC. Based on the CDR3 plus reference TRBV2 and TRBJ2-4, the full variable domain is EPEVTQTPSHQVTQMGQEVILRCVPISNHLYFYWYRQILGQKVEFLVSFYNNEISEKSEIFDDQFSVERPDGSNFTLKIRSTKLEDSAMYFCASIRGGTKNIQYFGAGTRLSVL.

V usage is TRBV7-2 and J usage is TRBJ2-5, with D unclear. V lost 1 base to trimming and J lost 5 bases, with 5 bases between them. From germline, CDR1 is SGHTA and CDR2 FQGNSA. The CDR3 extends over 12 amino acids. CDR3 nucleotide sequence: TGTGCCAGCAGCTTAGGGGCGGAGACCCAGTACTTC. Encoded protein: CASSLGAETQYF. Complete variable domain (other parts from reference TRBV7-2 and TRBJ2-5): GAGVSQSPSNKVTEKGKDVELRCDPISGHTALYWYRQSLGQGLEFLIYFQGNSAPDKSGLPSDRFSAERTGGSVSTLTIQRTQQEDSAVYLCASSLGAETQYFGPGTRLLVL.

This clone was picked up a small number of times. The chain couples TRBV13 to TRBJ1-1, with D possibly matching TRBD1 (6 bases). The CDR3 contains 16 residues. V was pared by 5 bases and J by 2 bases, with 18 bases between. Germline V gene lookup returns CDR1 PRHDT and CDR2 FYEKMQ (reference sequence). In DNA, the CDR3 is TGTGCCAGCAGCCAGACGCAGGGGTGGGGAAACACTGAAGCTTTCTTT. Protein sequence: CASSQTQGWGNTEAFF. Full variable domain (remainder filled in from reference TRBV13 and TRBJ1-1): AAGVIQSPRHLIKEKRETATLKCYPIPRHDTVYWYQQGPGQDPQFLISFYEKMQSDKGSIPDRFSAQQFSDYHSELNMSSLELGDSALYFCASSQTQGWGNTEAFFGQGTRLTVV.

The chain combines TRBV6-5 with TRBJ1-4; maybe TRBD1 (5 bases). This CDR3 contains 15 residues. The ends were cut back, 2 bases at V and 3 bases at J, with 10 bases in the middle. Germline V gene sequence: CDR1 MNHEY, CDR2 SVGAGI. CDR3 loop: CASSYGSGSNEKLFF. The CDR3 bases are TGTGCCAGCAGTTACGGGTCAGGGTCTAATGAAAAACTGTTTTTT.

The chain carries TRBV27 and TRBJ1-1; 10 nucleotides match TRBD1. The J segment lost 7 bases and the V segment lost 0 bases, leaving 8 bases of the junction unmatched. Germline CDR1 is MNHEY and CDR2 is SMNVEV (reference sequence). The CDR3 is made up of 16 amino acids. The CDR3 DNA reads as TGTGCCAGCAGTTTATCGCGGACAGGGGGTAAATTTGAAGCTTTCTTT. Amino acids: CASSLSRTGGKFEAFF.

V usage is TRBV10-3 and J usage is TRBJ2-1; tentatively, D is TRBD1 or TRBD2 (5 bases each). Germline CDR1 and CDR2: ENHRY and SYGVKD. The germline V and J ends were trimmed by 6 bases and 6 bases, with 15 bases remaining between them. This CDR3 is 14 amino acids long. The CDR3 spells CAIRERGEANEQFF. The CDR3 DNA reads TGTGCCATCAGGGAGAGGGGTGAAGCCAATGAGCAGTTCTTC.

This chain joins TRBV11-3 and TRBJ2-7; TRBD1 aligns across 9 bases. Germline V gives CDR1 SGHNT, CDR2 YENEEA. The CDR3 runs 12 residues. V lost 5 bases to trimming and J lost 6 bases; unmatched junction nucleotides: 2. The CDR3 DNA is TGTGCCAGCAGCGACAGGGGGGTCGAGCAGTACTTC. Its translation: CASSDRGVEQYF.

V gene TRBV4-3 combines with J gene TRBJ1-1; 10 nucleotides align to TRBD1. The CDR3 covers 13 residues. The ends lost 4 bases at V and 9 bases at J; junction bases unmatched: 5. Germline lookup yields CDR1 LGHNA and CDR2 YSLEER. CDR3 amino acids: CASSPDRGLKAFF. The CDR3 DNA sequence: TGCGCCAGCAGCCCAGACAGGGGGCTTAAAGCTTTCTTT.

This rearrangement joins TRBV6-4 to TRBJ1-1; D ambiguous. Trimming removed 3 bases from V and 2 bases from J, with 10 bases in between. CDR1 MRHNA and CDR2 SNTAGT come from the germline V gene. CDR3 size: 14 residues. CDR3 sequence: CASSEPEPNTEAFF. In nucleotides, the CDR3 is TGTGCCAGCAGTGAGCCAGAACCCAACACTGAAGCTTTCTTT.

The table lists this clone with a few counts. The rearrangement joins TRBV6-5 to TRBJ1-1; 7 nucleotides agree with TRBD1. V shed 7 bases, J shed 4 bases, and the junction held 6 bases outside the gene matches. This CDR3 is built from 13 residues. Germline lookup yields CDR1 MNHEY and CDR2 SVGAGI. The CDR3 bases are TGTGCCAGCATAGAGACAGGGAGCACTGAAGCTTTCTTT. This encodes CASIETGSTEAFF.

This chain uses TRBV19 with TRBJ1-3; no definite D call. Per the germline V gene, CDR1 is LNHDA and CDR2 is SQIVND (reference sequence). The CDR3 contains 14 residues. V was trimmed by 7 bases and J by 0 bases, leaving 10 bases between them. The CDR3 region has the DNA TGTGCCAGTATGATTCTCAGCTCTGGAAACACCATATATTTT. As protein: CASMILSSGNTIYF.

CDR3 in DNA: TGTGCCAGCAGTACACAGGACCCAACTAATGAAAAACTGTTTTTT. Its translation is CASSTQDPTNEKLFF. The chain links TRBV2 to TRBJ1-4, with D possibly TRBD1 on 5 matching bases. V lost 5 bases, J lost 0 bases, and 10 bases lay in between. The CDR3 totals 15 residues. CDR1 SNHLY and CDR2 FYNNEI come from the germline V gene. Complete variable domain (other parts from reference TRBV2 and TRBJ1-4): EPEVTQTPSHQVTQMGQEVILRCVPISNHLYFYWYRQILGQKVEFLVSFYNNEISEKSEIFDDQFSVERPDGSNFTLKIRSTKLEDSAMYFCASSTQDPTNEKLFFGSGTQLSVL.

As for this clone: An end of the junction differs from the germline gene, which may be a read error. This chain connects TRBV7-9 to TRBJ1-6; a possible D gene is TRBD1 (6 bases). Germline values: CDR1 SEHNR, CDR2 FQNEAQ (reference sequence). The CDR3 runs to 15 residues. The CDR3 reads CSSSLEPGAGSPLHF. As DNA, the CDR3 is TGTTCCAGCAGCTTAGAGCCAGGGGCTGGATCACCCCTCCACTTT. The whole variable domain, filled in from reference TRBV7-9 and TRBJ1-6, reads DTGVSQNPRHKITKRGQNVTFRCDPISEHNRLYWYRQTLGQGPEFLTYFQNEAQLEKSRLLSDRFSAERPKGSFSTLEIQRTEQGDSAMYLCSSSLEPGAGSPLHFGNGTRLTVT.

The chain recombines TRBV5-4 with TRBJ2-5; 8 bases line up with TRBD1. The DNA end favors TRBJ2-7, so the J call may be wrong. The CDR3 totals 15 residues. Germline V gene sequence: CDR1 SGHNT, CDR2 YYREEE (reference sequence). The chain's CDR3 is CASSSTGVRGYEQYF. In nucleotides, the CDR3 is TGTGCCAGCAGCTCGACAGGGGTGAGGGGCTACGAGCAGTACTTC.

The genes are TRBV27 and TRBJ2-1, with TRBD1 matching 7 bases. This CDR3 has 13 amino acids. V shed 4 bases, J shed 7 bases, and the junction held 4 bases outside the gene matches. Germline V lookup: CDR1 MNHEY, CDR2 SMNVEV (reference sequence). The chain's CDR3 is CASSSSGGNEQFF. CDR3 coding DNA: TGTGCCAGCAGTTCCTCAGGGGGTAATGAGCAGTTCTTC.

This clone was seen only a few times. CDR3 in amino acids: CASSEASLTGGVRGYTF. The CDR3 bases are TGTGCCAGCAGTGAAGCGAGCTTAACGGGGGGCGTAAGGGGCTACACCTTC. The chain joins TRBV2 to TRBJ1-2, with D possibly being TRBD1 (6 bases). The germline V gene has CDR1 SNHLY and CDR2 FYNNEI. This CDR3 has 17 amino acids. V was trimmed by 0 bases and J by 8 bases, leaving 22 bases between them.